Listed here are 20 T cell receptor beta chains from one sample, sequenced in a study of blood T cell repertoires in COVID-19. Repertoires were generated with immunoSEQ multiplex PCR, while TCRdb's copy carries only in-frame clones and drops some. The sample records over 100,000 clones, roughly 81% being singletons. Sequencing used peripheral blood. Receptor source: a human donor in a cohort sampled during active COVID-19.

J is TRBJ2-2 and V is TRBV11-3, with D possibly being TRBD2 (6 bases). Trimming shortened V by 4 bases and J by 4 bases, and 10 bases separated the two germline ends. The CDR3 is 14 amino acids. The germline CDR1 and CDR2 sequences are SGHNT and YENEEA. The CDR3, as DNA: TGTGCCAGCAGCTCAGTTAGCGGCACCGGGGAGCTGTTTTTT. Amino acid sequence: CASSSVSGTGELFF.

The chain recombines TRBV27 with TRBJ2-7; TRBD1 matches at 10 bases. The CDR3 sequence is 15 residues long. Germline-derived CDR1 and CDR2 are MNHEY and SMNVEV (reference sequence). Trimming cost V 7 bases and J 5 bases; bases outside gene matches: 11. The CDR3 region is CASKRSGTGVHEQYF. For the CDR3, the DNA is TGTGCCAGCAAAAGATCCGGGACAGGGGTCCACGAGCAGTACTTC.

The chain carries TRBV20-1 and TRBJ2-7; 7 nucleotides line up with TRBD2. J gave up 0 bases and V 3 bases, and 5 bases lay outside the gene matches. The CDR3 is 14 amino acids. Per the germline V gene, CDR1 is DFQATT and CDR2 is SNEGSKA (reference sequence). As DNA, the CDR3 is TGCAGTGCTAGTCGCGGGAGTCCCTCCTACGAGCAGTACTTC. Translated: CSASRGSPSYEQYF.

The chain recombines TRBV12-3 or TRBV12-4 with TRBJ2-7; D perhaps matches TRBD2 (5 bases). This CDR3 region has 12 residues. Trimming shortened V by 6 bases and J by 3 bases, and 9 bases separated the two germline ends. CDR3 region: CASSRRNYEQYF. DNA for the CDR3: TGTGCCAGCAGCCGGAGGAACTACGAGCAGTACTTC.

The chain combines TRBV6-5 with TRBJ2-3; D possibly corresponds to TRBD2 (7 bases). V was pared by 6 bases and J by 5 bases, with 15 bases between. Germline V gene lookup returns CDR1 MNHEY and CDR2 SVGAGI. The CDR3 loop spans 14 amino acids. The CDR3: CASRREGVGDTQYF. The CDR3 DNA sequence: TGTGCCAGCAGAAGGGAGGGGGTCGGAGATACGCAGTATTTT.

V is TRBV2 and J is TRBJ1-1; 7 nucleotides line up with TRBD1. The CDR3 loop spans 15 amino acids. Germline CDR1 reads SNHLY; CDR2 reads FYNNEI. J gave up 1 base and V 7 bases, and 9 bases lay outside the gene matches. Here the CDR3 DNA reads TGTGCCAGCAAGGCAGGGGGTTGGGGGAACACTGAAGCTTTCTTT. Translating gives CASKAGGWGNTEAFF.

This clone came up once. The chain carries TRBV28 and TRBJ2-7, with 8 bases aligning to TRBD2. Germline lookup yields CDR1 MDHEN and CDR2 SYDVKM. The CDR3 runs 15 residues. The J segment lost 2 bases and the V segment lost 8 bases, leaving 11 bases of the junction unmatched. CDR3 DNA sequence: TGTGCCAGCTTCAGTATAAGCGGGAGCGCCTACGAGCAGTACTTC. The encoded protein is CASFSISGSAYEQYF.

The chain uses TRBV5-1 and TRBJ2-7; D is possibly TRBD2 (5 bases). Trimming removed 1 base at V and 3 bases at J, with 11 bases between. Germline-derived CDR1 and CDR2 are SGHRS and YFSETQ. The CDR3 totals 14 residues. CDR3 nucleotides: TGCGCCAGCAGCTTGTTGGGAGTCAACTACGAGCAGTACTTC. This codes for CASSLLGVNYEQYF.

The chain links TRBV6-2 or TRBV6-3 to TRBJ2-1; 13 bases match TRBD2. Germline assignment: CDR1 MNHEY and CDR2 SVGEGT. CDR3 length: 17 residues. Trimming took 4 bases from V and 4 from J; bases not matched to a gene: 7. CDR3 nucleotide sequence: TGTGCCAGCAGTTCCGGACTAGCGGGAGCCTATTACAATGAGCAGTTCTTC. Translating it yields CASSSGLAGAYYNEQFF.

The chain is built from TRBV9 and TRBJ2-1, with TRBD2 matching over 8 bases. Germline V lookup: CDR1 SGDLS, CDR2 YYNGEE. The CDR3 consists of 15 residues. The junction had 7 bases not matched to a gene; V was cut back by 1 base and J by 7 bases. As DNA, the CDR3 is TGTGCCAGCAGCGTAAGAGCGGGAGTCTCAAATGAGCAGTTCTTC. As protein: CASSVRAGVSNEQFF.

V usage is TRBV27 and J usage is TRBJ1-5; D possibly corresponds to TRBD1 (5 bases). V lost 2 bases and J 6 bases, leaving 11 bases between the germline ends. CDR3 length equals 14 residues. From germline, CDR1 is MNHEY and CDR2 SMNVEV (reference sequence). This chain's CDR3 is CASSLNRQIQPQHF. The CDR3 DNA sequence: TGTGCCAGCAGTTTAAACAGGCAGATTCAGCCCCAGCATTTT.

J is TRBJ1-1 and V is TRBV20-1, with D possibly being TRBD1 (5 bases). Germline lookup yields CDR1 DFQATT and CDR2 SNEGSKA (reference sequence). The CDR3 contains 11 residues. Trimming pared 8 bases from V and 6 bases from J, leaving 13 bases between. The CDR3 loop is CSSGRGAEAFF. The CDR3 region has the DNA TGCAGTTCTGGACGGGGGGCTGAAGCTTTCTTT.

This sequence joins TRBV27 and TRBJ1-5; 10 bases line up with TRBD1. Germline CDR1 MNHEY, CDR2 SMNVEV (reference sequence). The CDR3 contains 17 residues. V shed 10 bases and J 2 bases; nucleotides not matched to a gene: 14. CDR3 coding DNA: TGTGCCATCAAAGGGGGGACAGGGGATTTGGGCAATCAGCCCCAGCATTTT. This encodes CAIKGGTGDLGNQPQHF.

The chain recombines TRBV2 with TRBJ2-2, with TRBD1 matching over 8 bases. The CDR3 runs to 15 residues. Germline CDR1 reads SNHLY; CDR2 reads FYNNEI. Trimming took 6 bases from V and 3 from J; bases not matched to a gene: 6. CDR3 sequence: CASRRQGADTGELFF. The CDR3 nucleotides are TGTGCCAGCAGGCGGCAGGGGGCTGACACCGGGGAGCTGTTTTTT.

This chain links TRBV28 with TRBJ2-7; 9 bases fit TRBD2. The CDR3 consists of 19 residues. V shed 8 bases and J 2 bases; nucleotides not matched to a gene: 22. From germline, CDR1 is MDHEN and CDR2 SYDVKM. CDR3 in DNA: TGTGCCAGCTCCCTTGAGCGCGGGAGGGCGGTACTGAAAACCTACGAGCAGTACTTC. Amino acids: CASSLERGRAVLKTYEQYF.

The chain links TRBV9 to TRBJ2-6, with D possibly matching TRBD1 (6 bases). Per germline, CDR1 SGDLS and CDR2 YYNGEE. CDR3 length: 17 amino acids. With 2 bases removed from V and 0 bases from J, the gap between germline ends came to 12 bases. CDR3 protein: CASSVRTASSGANVLTF. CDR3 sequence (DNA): TGTGCCAGCAGCGTCCGGACAGCTAGCTCTGGGGCCAACGTCCTGACTTTC.

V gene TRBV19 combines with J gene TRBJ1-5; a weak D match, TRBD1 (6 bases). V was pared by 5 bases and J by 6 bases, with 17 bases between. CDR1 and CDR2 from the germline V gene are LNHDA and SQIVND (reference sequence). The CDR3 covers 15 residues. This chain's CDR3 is CASSPRWDNSQPQHF. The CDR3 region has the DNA TGTGCCAGTAGTCCGCGTTGGGACAACAGTCAGCCCCAGCATTTT.

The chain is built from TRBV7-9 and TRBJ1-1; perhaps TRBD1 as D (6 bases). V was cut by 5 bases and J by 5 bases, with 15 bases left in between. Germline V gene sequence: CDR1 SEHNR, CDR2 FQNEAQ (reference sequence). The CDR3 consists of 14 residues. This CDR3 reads CASSAQQGETEAFF. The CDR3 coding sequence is TGTGCCAGCAGCGCTCAACAGGGAGAAACTGAAGCTTTCTTT.

CDR3 nucleotides: TGTGCCAGCAGTCTCCAGGACAGGGATGGCTACACCTTC. Amino acids: CASSLQDRDGYTF. The chain combines TRBV6-6 with TRBJ1-2, with 8 positions matching TRBD1. This CDR3 is 13 amino acids long. With V trimmed by 5 bases and J by 6 bases, 5 bases remained unmatched. Germline V gives CDR1 MNHNY, CDR2 SVGAGI (reference sequence).

CDR3 amino acids: CASSESGTSYNEQFF. The CDR3 nucleotides read TGTGCCAGCAGTGAAAGCGGGACTAGCTACAATGAGCAGTTCTTC. This chain uses TRBV2 with TRBJ2-1; TRBD2 aligns across 8 bases. CDR3 length: 15 residues. V dropped 2 bases and J dropped 3; count of bases not matched to a gene: 3. Looked up from germline, CDR1 is SNHLY and CDR2 is FYNNEI.